A selection of T cell receptor beta chains follows, all from one sample in a study of shared clonotypes between healthy human individuals. Method: immunoSEQ multiplex PCR; TCRdb's copy keeps in-frame clones and lacks some. This table holds around 560,000 clones, approximately 95% found once. The sample comprised naive CD8+ T cells sorted from blood. The receptors shown here come from a woman in her twenties or thirties in good health. CDR3s include the opening cysteine and the closing phenylalanine or tryptophan. Fields, in order: J gene, D gene, clone size, V gene, CDR3 DNA, CDR3 protein. D genes are given only for firm matches. The size of a clone is reported for some rows only, either as once, few or many, or as a class for expanded clones.

>TRBJ1-5|TRBD1|-|TRBV28
TGTGCCAGCAGTTCCGGGACAGTCAACAATCAGCCCCAGCATTTT
CASSSGTVNNQPQHF
>TRBJ1-1|-|-|TRBV6-5
TGTGCCAGCAGTTCGGGGGGGGAAATGAACACTGAAGCTTTCTTT
CASSSGGEMNTEAFF
>TRBJ2-1|TRBD2|-|TRBV28
TGTGCCAGCAGTTTCTTAGCGGGAGTTTTCAATGAGCAGTTCTTC
CASSFLAGVFNEQFF
>TRBJ2-5|-|-|TRBV15
TGTGCCACCAGCAGGACAGGGAGGGGGACCCAGTACTTC
CATSRTGRGTQYF
>TRBJ1-6|-|-|TRBV2
TGTGCCAGCAGGCTGACAAAAAACAATTCACCCCTCCACTTT
CASRLTKNNSPLHF
>TRBJ2-5|TRBD2|-|TRBV5-4
TGTGCCAGCAGCCGACCTAGCGGAGGTCTGGAGACCCAGTACTTC
CASSRPSGGLETQYF
>TRBJ2-7|TRBD2|-|TRBV13
TGTGCCAGCAGCCTACCCCCAACTAGCGGGAGGGCGGACGAGCAGTACTTC
CASSLPPTSGRADEQYF
>TRBJ1-2|-|few|TRBV11-2
TGTGCCAGCAGCTTAGTGGGGTCAGATGGCTACACCTTC
CASSLVGSDGYTF
>TRBJ2-5|TRBD1|-|TRBV19
TGTGCCAGTAGTACCGGGACAGTAAGCACGGAGACCCAGTACTTC
CASSTGTVSTETQYF
>TRBJ2-3|TRBD2|-|TRBV9
TGTGCCAGCAGCGTCCGGGACTACCTCACAGATACGCAGTATTTT
CASSVRDYLTDTQYF
>TRBJ1-1|-|-|TRBV25-1
TGTGCCAGCAGTGACGGGACACCGAACACTGAAGCCTTCTTT
CASSDGTPNTEAFF
>TRBJ2-1|TRBD2|-|TRBV2
TGTGCCAGCGATGGCAGGGGGACTAGCGGGAATAATGAGCAGTTCTTC
CASDGRGTSGNNEQFF
>TRBJ2-1|-|-|TRBV6-5
TGTGCCAGCAGGCGTCCTAGTAAGGGAAACAATGAGCAGTTCTTC
CASRRPSKGNNEQFF
>TRBJ2-7|TRBD2|-|TRBV9
TGTGCCAGCAGCGAGGGACTAGCGACCTACGAGCAGTACTTC
CASSEGLATYEQYF
>TRBJ1-1|TRBD1|-|TRBV5-4
TGTGCCAGCAGCTTGGCCGCGGGACAGAAAGCTTTCTTT
CASSLAAGQKAFF
>TRBJ1-2|-|-|TRBV13
TGTGCCAGCAGCTTATCCGGGTCAAACTATGGCTACACCTTC
CASSLSGSNYGYTF
>TRBJ2-7|-|-|TRBV5-4
TGTGCCAGCAGCTTGGTGGGGGAGCAGTACTTC
CASSLVGEQYF
>TRBJ2-5|TRBD2|-|TRBV9
TGTGCCAGCACTTCCGGGGGAGGGCCCGGGGAGACCCAGTACTTC
CASTSGGGPGETQYF
>TRBJ2-1|TRBD2|-|TRBV2
TGTGCCAGCACCGGGGGAGGGCCCTACAATGAGCAGTTCTTC
CASTGGGPYNEQFF
>TRBJ2-1|TRBD2|-|TRBV7-9
TGTGCCAGCAGTAGCGGGAGCTCCTACAATGAGCAGTTCTTC
CASSSGSSYNEQFF
>TRBJ2-2|TRBD1|-|TRBV28
TGTGCCAGCAGTCGAAGGACAGGACCGGTCCTCGGGGAGCTGTTTTTT
CASSRRTGPVLGELFF
>TRBJ2-3|-|-|TRBV27
TGTGCCAGCAGTTTATCGACCGGATCAGATACGCAGTATTTT
CASSLSTGSDTQYF
>TRBJ2-1|-|-|TRBV11-2
TGTGCCAGCAGCCATTGGAGGGGCAATGAGCAGTTCTTC
CASSHWRGNEQFF
>TRBJ1-2|TRBD1|-|TRBV27
TGTGCCAGCAGTTTCGGCAGGGGGCAAGGCTACACCTTC
CASSFGRGQGYTF
>TRBJ2-3|-|-|TRBV28
TGTGCCAGCAGTTTTAGAGAAGCGCAGTATTTT
CASSFREAQYF
>TRBJ2-5|-|-|TRBV28
TGTGCCAGCAGTTTGGAGGCGGAGATCCAAGAGACCCAGTACTTC
CASSLEAEIQETQYF
>TRBJ2-3|TRBD2|-|TRBV11-2
TGTGCCAGCAGCTTAGTTGCTAGCGGGAGCACAGATACGCAGTATTTT
CASSLVASGSTDTQYF
>TRBJ1-2|TRBD1|once|TRBV10-3
TGTGCCATGGGACAGGGAAATGGCTACACCTTC
CAMGQGNGYTF
>TRBJ2-2|-|-|TRBV5-1
TGCGCCAGCAGCTTCACCGGGGAGCTGTTTTTT
CASSFTGELFF
>TRBJ2-3|-|-|TRBV10-2
TGCGCCAGCAGCCGGGCACCAAATAGCACAGATACGCAGTATTTT
CASSRAPNSTDTQYF
>TRBJ1-4|-|-|TRBV6-5
TGTGCCAGCAGTTACTCTGCGGTTGAAAAACTGTTTTTT
CASSYSAVEKLFF
>TRBJ1-5|TRBD1|-|TRBV5-8
TGTGCCAGCAGCCCAAGGACAGGGACAAGGCTGCCCCAGCATTTT
CASSPRTGTRLPQHF
>TRBJ2-7|TRBD2|-|TRBV19
TGTGCCAGTAGTCTAGCGGGAGGGCGAGAGCAGTACTTC
CASSLAGGREQYF
>TRBJ1-5|TRBD1|-|TRBV7-8
TGTGCCAGCAGCTTGCTAAGGGGAGACAGGGGAGGAGAGCCCCAGCATTTT
CASSLLRGDRGGEPQHF
>TRBJ2-7|-|-|TRBV10-3
TGTGCCATCAGCGCCGGGACCCCGCTCGAGCAGTACTTC
CAISAGTPLEQYF
>TRBJ2-1|TRBD2|-|TRBV5-6
TGTGCCAGCAGCTTGGAAGGCGGGAGAGGCAATGAGCAGTTCTTC
CASSLEGGRGNEQFF
>TRBJ1-2|-|-|TRBV30
TGTGCCGGGACCGTTGAGGACTACTATGGCTACACCTTC
CAGTVEDYYGYTF
>TRBJ2-7|-|-|TRBV27
TGTGCCAGCAGTCCCCATCTGGCTTATTCCTACGAGCAGTACTTC
CASSPHLAYSYEQYF
>TRBJ2-1|-|-|TRBV29-1
TGCAGCGTTGACACGTACAATGAGCAGTTCTTC
CSVDTYNEQFF
>TRBJ1-1|-|-|TRBV27
TGTGCCAGCACTGGGGGGTCAGGGACTGAAGCTTTCTTT
CASTGGSGTEAFF
>TRBJ1-2|-|once|TRBV5-1
TGCGCCAGCAGCTTGCCACGGGACAAGGGGGAAGCTAACTATGGCTACACCTTC
CASSLPRDKGEANYGYTF
>TRBJ2-7|-|-|TRBV27
TGTGCCAGCAGTGCCCTGGGCGGGAAATGGGACGAGCAGTACTTC
CASSALGGKWDEQYF
>TRBJ1-4|-|-|TRBV28
TGTGCCAGCAGTTCCGTGGGGTTAGGGGAAAAACTGTTTTTT
CASSSVGLGEKLFF
>TRBJ2-3|TRBD2|-|TRBV7-6
TGTGCCAGCAGCTTAAAGACTAGCGGGTCCACAGATACGCAGTATTTT
CASSLKTSGSTDTQYF
>TRBJ2-7|-|once|TRBV25-1
TGTGCCAGCACGTCCTACGGCTCCTACGAGCAGTACTTC
CASTSYGSYEQYF